These 31 T cell receptor beta chains originate from one sample sequenced in a study of T cell changes during pregnancy in multiple sclerosis. Sequencing was performed with immunoSEQ multiplex PCR; in TCRdb, only in-frame clones are kept and a portion is missing. This table has 30,000 or so clones, over 80% appearing once. The sequences come from CD8+ T cells from peripheral blood mononuclear cells, collected before pregnancy. Receptors were obtained from a female donor with multiple sclerosis, enrolled in a pregnancy study.

The chain couples TRBV7-6 to TRBJ2-5; the D gene is possibly TRBD1 (6 bases). The CDR3 loop spans 17 amino acids. Germline V gene sequence: CDR1 SGHVS, CDR2 FNYEAQ. V lost 5 bases and J lost 5, with 24 bases in between. This CDR3 reads CASSLQPGARGGETQYF. As DNA, the CDR3 is TGTGCCAGCAGCCTACAACCAGGGGCCAGGGGTGGGGAGACCCAGTACTTC. Full variable domain (rest looked up from reference TRBV7-6 and TRBJ2-5): GAGVSQSPRYKVTKRGQDVALRCDPISGHVSLYWYRQALGQGPEFLTYFNYEAQQDKSGLPNDRFSAERPEGSISTLTIQRTEQRDSAMYRCASSLQPGARGGETQYFGPGTRLLVL.

The chain combines TRBV4-2 with TRBJ1-1, with D perhaps matching TRBD1 (6 bases). V dropped 0 bases and J dropped 3 bases, with 11 bases sitting between them. The germline gives CDR1 LGHNA, CDR2 YNFKEQ. This CDR3 comprises 15 residues. Here the CDR3 DNA reads TGTGCCAGCAGCCAAGACCCGGACAGAGACACTGAAGCTTTCTTT. This sequence encodes CASSQDPDRDTEAFF.

This chain links TRBV7-8 with TRBJ1-5; TRBD1 matches 7 bases. Germline V lookup: CDR1 SGHVS, CDR2 FQNEAQ. With 5 bases clipped from V and 4 bases from J, the junction kept 11 bases outside the gene matches. This CDR3 has 16 amino acids. CDR3 DNA sequence: TGTGCCAGCAGCGAAGGACAGGTTACCGAGAATCAGCCCCAGCATTTT. It yields the protein CASSEGQVTENQPQHF.

The chain has TRBV7-9 and TRBJ2-7; D is perhaps TRBD2 (6 bases). Trimming cost V 6 bases and J 2 bases, with 14 bases left between them. The CDR3 contains 14 residues. Germline lookup yields CDR1 SEHNR and CDR2 FQNEAQ (reference sequence). This CDR3 is CASSPGLEPYEQYF. In DNA form, the CDR3 reads TGTGCCAGCAGTCCGGGACTGGAGCCCTACGAGCAGTACTTC.

The sample holds one count of this clone. The V gene is TRBV4-3, the J gene TRBJ2-2; 9 bases fit TRBD2. CDR1 and CDR2 from the germline V gene are LGHNA and YSLEER. V lost 4 bases, J lost 5 bases, and 8 bases stayed unmatched. The length of the CDR3 is 16 residues. The chain's CDR3 is CASSRLRTSETGELFF. CDR3 coding DNA: TGCGCCAGCAGCCGACTTAGGACTAGCGAAACCGGGGAGCTGTTTTTT.

The chain carries TRBV27 and TRBJ2-7; 9 bases map to TRBD1. After removal of 0 bases from V and 2 bases from J, the junction contained 5 bases not matched to a gene. Germline V CDR1 and CDR2: MNHEY, SMNVEV (reference sequence). The CDR3 has 16 residues. The CDR3 DNA reads TGTGCCAGCAGTTTATCGGCCGGGGACAGGGCCTACGAGCAGTACTTC. Residues: CASSLSAGDRAYEQYF.

This chain joins TRBV30 and TRBJ2-1; 11 bases align to TRBD2. The germline gives CDR1 GTSNPN, CDR2 SVGIG (reference sequence). The CDR3 has 14 residues. With 4 bases clipped from V and 8 bases from J, the junction kept 7 bases outside the gene matches. Written as DNA, the CDR3 is TGTGCCTGGACTATAGCGGGAGGGAGCGATGAGCAGTTCTTC. This sequence encodes CAWTIAGGSDEQFF.

CDR3 bases: TGTGCCAGCAGCCTCCGGGGGGTTCGGACTGAAGCTTTCTTT. Its translation is CASSLRGVRTEAFF. The chain links TRBV5-6 to TRBJ1-1; D may be TRBD1 (5 bases). The CDR3 loop spans 14 amino acids. Per germline, CDR1 SGHDT and CDR2 YYEEEE. Trimming removed 4 bases at V and 5 bases at J, with 15 bases between.

In this sample, this clone turned up a few times. The chain joins TRBV10-3 to TRBJ2-1; 7 positions match TRBD2. With 3 bases clipped from V and 8 bases from J, the junction kept 10 bases outside the gene matches. There are 15 residues in the CDR3. The germline CDR1 and CDR2 sequences are ENHRY and SYGVKD. CDR3 sequence reads: CAISDWRETFDEQFF. The CDR3 coding sequence is TGTGCCATCAGTGATTGGCGGGAGACATTCGATGAGCAGTTCTTC.

This clone came up once. For the CDR3, the DNA is TGTGCCAGCAGTGAGACAGCGGGACCCGCCTACGAGCAGTACTTC. As protein: CASSETAGPAYEQYF. The chain employs TRBV6-1 and TRBJ2-7, with TRBD2 identical over 7 bases. CDR3 length: 15 amino acids. The ends lost 3 bases at V and 2 bases at J; junction bases unmatched: 7. Germline CDR1 MNHNS, CDR2 SASEGT.

The chain is built from TRBV11-2 and TRBJ2-7, with D unclear. The germline V gene has CDR1 SGHAT and CDR2 FQNNGV. CDR3 length: 11 amino acids. The ends were cut back, 5 bases at V and 6 bases at J, with 8 bases in the middle. The CDR3 loop reads CASSQYSEQYF. CDR3 sequence (DNA): TGTGCCAGCAGCCAATACAGCGAGCAGTACTTC.

This sequence joins TRBV7-2 and TRBJ2-2, with 8 nucleotides matching TRBD2. This CDR3 region has 17 residues. Germline V CDR1 and CDR2: SGHTA, FQGNSA. V lost 7 bases, J lost 5 bases, and 15 bases stayed unmatched. CDR3 region: CASTFGPGREVTGELFF. The CDR3 DNA reads TGTGCCAGCACCTTCGGCCCGGGGCGGGAGGTGACCGGGGAGCTGTTTTTT.

The V gene is TRBV28, the J gene TRBJ1-3; D gene unclear. This CDR3 comprises 17 residues. The V gene's germline CDR1 is MDHEN and CDR2 SYDVKM. V was shortened by 2 bases and J by 3 bases, with 17 bases between the two germline ends. The CDR3 loop is CASSLGLRRAIGNTIYF. CDR3 bases: TGTGCCAGCAGTTTAGGGCTCAGAAGAGCTATTGGAAACACCATATATTTT.

The chain recombines TRBV10-1 with TRBJ2-7; weak D call: TRBD2 (7 bases). V was shortened by 6 bases and J by 3 bases, with 21 bases between the two germline ends. The CDR3 has 16 amino acids. The germline CDR1 and CDR2 sequences are WNHNN and SYGVQD (reference sequence). The CDR3 loop is CASRASSGRGGYEQYF. The CDR3, as DNA: TGCGCCAGCAGGGCATCCTCGGGGAGGGGGGGCTACGAGCAGTACTTC.

The chain links TRBV4-3 to TRBJ1-2, with 9 bases identical to TRBD1. The CDR3 totals 16 residues. Germline V gene data show CDR1 as LGHNA and CDR2 as YSLEER. V lost 4 bases, J lost 3 bases, and 9 bases stayed unmatched. CDR3 in amino acids: CASSRSTGGRDYGYTF. CDR3 DNA: TGCGCCAGCAGCCGCTCGACAGGGGGTAGGGACTATGGCTACACCTTC.

V usage is TRBV6-5 and J usage is TRBJ2-2; D is perhaps TRBD2 (6 bases). Germline values: CDR1 MNHEY, CDR2 SVGAGI. CDR3 size: 16 residues. Trimming pared 2 bases from V and 3 bases from J, leaving 13 bases between. This CDR3 reads CASSYSSGEDTGELFF. In nucleotides, the CDR3 is TGTGCCAGCAGTTACAGCTCGGGAGAAGACACCGGGGAGCTGTTTTTT.

V and J are TRBV5-6 and TRBJ2-7; D may be TRBD1 (5 bases). This CDR3 is built from 12 residues. Trimming cost V 8 bases and J 5 bases, with 14 bases left between them. Germline CDR1 SGHDT, CDR2 YYEEEE. CDR3 sequence: CASRQGINEQYF. The CDR3, as DNA: TGTGCCAGTCGCCAGGGAATCAACGAGCAGTACTTC.

The V call is TRBV11-2, the J call TRBJ2-7, with D perhaps matching TRBD2 (6 bases). The germline V and J ends were trimmed by 8 bases and 7 bases, with 21 bases remaining between them. Germline values: CDR1 SGHAT, CDR2 FQNNGV. The CDR3 sequence is 14 residues long. CDR3 in DNA: TGTGCCAGCCGTAGACTAGACCCGAGAGGAGAGCAGTACTTC. Amino acid sequence: CASRRLDPRGEQYF. The full variable domain, rest sourced from reference TRBV11-2 and TRBJ2-7, is EAGVAQSPRYKIIEKRQSVAFWCNPISGHATLYWYQQILGQGPKLLIQFQNNGVVDDSQLPKDRFSAERLKGVDSTLKIQPAKLEDSAVYLCASRRLDPRGEQYFGPGTRLTVT.

The rearrangement joins TRBV27 to TRBJ2-7; the match to TRBD1 covers 10 bases. There are 17 residues in the CDR3. Unmatched junction bases numbered 13, after V lost 5 bases and J lost 3 bases. Germline V gives CDR1 MNHEY, CDR2 SMNVEV (reference sequence). The CDR3 is CASSASLGDRGYYEQYF. CDR3 bases: TGTGCCAGCAGTGCCTCACTCGGGGACAGGGGCTACTACGAGCAGTACTTC.

The chain is built from TRBV25-1 and TRBJ2-3, with 8 bases aligning to TRBD1. V shed 6 bases, J shed 3 bases, and the junction held 11 bases outside the gene matches. The CDR3 is 16 residues long. Germline assignment: CDR1 MGHDK and CDR2 SYGVNS. CDR3 DNA: TGTGCCAGCAGGGAGACAGGGGACACAGGAACAGATACGCAGTATTTT. Protein: CASRETGDTGTDTQYF.

The count of this clone is one. The V and J genes are TRBV4-3 and TRBJ2-7; D remains ambiguous. Trimming removed 0 bases from V and 2 bases from J, with 8 bases in between. The CDR3 contains 14 residues. Germline CDR1 LGHNA, CDR2 YSLEER. The CDR3 loop is CASSQDWQAYEQYF. The CDR3 DNA follows: TGCGCCAGCAGCCAAGATTGGCAGGCCTACGAGCAGTACTTC.

This clone was observed once. V gene TRBV5-1 combines with J gene TRBJ2-5, with 7 positions matching TRBD1. V shed 7 bases and J 11 bases; nucleotides not matched to a gene: 14. Per germline, CDR1 SGHRS and CDR2 YFSETQ. The CDR3 length is 13 residues. In nucleotides, the CDR3 is TGCGCCAGCTCCGAGGTAGGGGGCAGGGAGCAGTACTTC. Amino acids: CASSEVGGREQYF.

The rearrangement joins TRBV13 to TRBJ2-5; a weak D match, TRBD1 (6 bases). The germline CDR1 and CDR2 sequences are PRHDT and FYEKMQ (reference sequence). The V and J ends lost 0 bases and 2 bases respectively, with 10 bases between them. The CDR3 consists of 15 residues. The CDR3 spells CASSLGPGEQETQYF. CDR3 nucleotide sequence: TGTGCCAGCAGCTTAGGACCAGGGGAGCAAGAGACCCAGTACTTC.

The chain employs TRBV11-2 and TRBJ2-1; 8 positions agree with TRBD1. The CDR3 sequence is 14 residues long. Germline V gives CDR1 SGHAT, CDR2 FQNNGV. With V trimmed by 7 bases and J by 7 bases, 9 bases remained unmatched. The CDR3 sequence is CASTPDREWNEQFF. CDR3 DNA sequence: TGTGCCAGCACCCCGGACAGGGAATGGAATGAGCAGTTCTTC.

The chain links TRBV13 to TRBJ1-4, with D maybe TRBD1 (5 bases). Trimming took off 3 bases at V and 8 bases at J, with 13 bases between the two ends. This CDR3 has 14 amino acids. The germline gives CDR1 PRHDT, CDR2 FYEKMQ (reference sequence). The CDR3 spells CASSFGGLGEKLFF. In nucleotides, the CDR3 is TGTGCCAGCAGCTTTGGGGGGTTAGGCGAAAAACTGTTTTTT.

This clone was detected ten times or more. The chain is built from TRBV4-3 and TRBJ2-3; a weak D match, TRBD1 (5 bases). Germline loops: CDR1 LGHNA, CDR2 YSLEER. The V end was cut by 1 base, the J end by 4 bases, with 12 bases between. This CDR3 is 15 amino acids long. The CDR3 nucleotides are TGCGCCAGCAGCCAAGGGCTAACAGGAGCAGATACGCAGTATTTT. Protein sequence: CASSQGLTGADTQYF.

The chain couples TRBV4-3 to TRBJ2-4; no definite D call. There are 16 residues in the CDR3. CDR1 is LGHNA, CDR2 YSLEER, per germline. The V and J ends lost 0 bases and 7 bases respectively, with 16 bases between them. For the CDR3, the DNA is TGCGCCAGCAGCCAAGACCCCACGATGAGCCCGAACATTCAGTACTTC. Encoded protein: CASSQDPTMSPNIQYF.

This chain connects TRBV27 to TRBJ2-2; 13 bases fit TRBD2. Germline V gene sequence: CDR1 MNHEY, CDR2 SMNVEV (reference sequence). The CDR3 runs to 16 residues. J was trimmed by 7 bases and V by 3 bases; bases with no gene match: 5. The CDR3 loop reads CASSLGTSGTNGELFF. In DNA form, the CDR3 reads TGTGCCAGCAGTTTGGGGACTAGCGGGACGAACGGGGAGCTGTTTTTT.

The J gene is TRBJ2-7, the V gene TRBV6-1; TRBD2 aligns across 10 bases. Germline CDR1 reads MNHNS; CDR2 reads SASEGT. V dropped 2 bases and J dropped 0; count of bases not matched to a gene: 4. The CDR3 consists of 16 residues. As DNA, the CDR3 is TGTGCCAGCAGTGAACGGACTAGCGGCAGCTCCTACGAGCAGTACTTC. This gives the protein CASSERTSGSSYEQYF.

CDR3 sequence reads: CARSPNRTGPSYEQYF. In DNA, the CDR3 is TGTGCCAGAAGCCCAAATCGGACAGGGCCGTCCTACGAGCAGTACTTC. This chain links TRBV5-3 with TRBJ2-7; 8 bases map to TRBD1. TRBV5-3 is assigned to the ORF class and has an uncertain function. The CDR3 runs to 16 residues. The J segment lost 1 base and the V segment lost 4 bases, leaving 10 bases of the junction unmatched.

The chain employs TRBV29-1 and TRBJ2-5; D gene ambiguous. Trimming cost V 3 bases and J 6 bases, with 14 bases left between them. Germline V gene lookup returns CDR1 SQVTM and CDR2 ANQGSEA. The CDR3 extends over 13 amino acids. The CDR3, as DNA: TGCAGCGTTGAGCACAGTAATGGAAAGACCCAGTACTTC. As protein: CSVEHSNGKTQYF.